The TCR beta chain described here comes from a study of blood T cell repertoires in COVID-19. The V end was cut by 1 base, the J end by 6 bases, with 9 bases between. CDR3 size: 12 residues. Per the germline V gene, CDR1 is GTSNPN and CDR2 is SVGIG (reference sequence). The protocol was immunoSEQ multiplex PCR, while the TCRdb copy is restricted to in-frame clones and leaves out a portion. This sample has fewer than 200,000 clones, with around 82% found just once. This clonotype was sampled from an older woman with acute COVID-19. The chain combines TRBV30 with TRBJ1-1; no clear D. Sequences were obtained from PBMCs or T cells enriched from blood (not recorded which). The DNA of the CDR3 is TGTGCCTGGAGTGGAGGGCCGGCTGAAGCTTTCTTT. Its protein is CAWSGGPAEAFF.